This T cell receptor beta chain is drawn from a study of regulatory T cells in long-lasting Graves disease. In the study overall: Graves' patients, newly diagnosed, had taken antithyroid drugs under 3 months.

This clonotype was detected many times. With 1 base removed from V and 8 bases from J, the gap between germline ends came to 11 bases. The CDR3 is made up of 14 amino acids. Germline V lookup: CDR1 MNHNS, CDR2 SASEGT. Time point specified: newly diagnosed GD, antithyroid drugs for less than 3 months. Construction of the TCR library relied on RNA isolated from PBMCs. CDR3 regions were amplified by Arm-PCR using iRepertoire HTBI primers to build TCR beta libraries. MiXCR, run by TCRdb on the multiplex PCR reads, gives a single entry per CDR3 protein. The sample has about 220,000 distinct CDR3 sequences, around a fifth seen once. These data were also reused for a study on T cells in Graves' hyperthyroidism and ophthalmopathy. That publication notes: Hyperthyroidism, newly diagnosed and lasting under 2 months, affected patients aged 18 to 65. Criteria for exclusion of patients were uncontrolled infection, other autoimmune disease, pregnancy or lactation. When the TCR CDR3 underwent first-round RT-PCR, the HTBI primer set was used.

The sequencing used peripheral blood mononuclear cells (PBMCs), collected at new diagnosis, from a patient treated with antithyroid drugs. This receptor was obtained from a woman between 25 and 40 years old with Graves disease. J is TRBJ1-4 and V is TRBV6-1; D gene unclear. The CDR3 loop is CASSEGRFWEKLFF. The CDR3 DNA sequence: TGTGCCAGCAGTGAAGGGAGGTTTTGGGAAAAACTGTTTTTT.